A selection of T cell receptor beta chains follows, all from one sample in a study of cytomegalovirus exposure and HLA in healthy donors. The assay was immunoSEQ multiplex PCR, and TCRdb's table has in-frame clones only and misses some. The repertoire holds more than 150,000 clones, with just over 75% as singletons. Specimen: PBMCs. The source is a man aged 18 to 30 in good health and CMV-seronegative. Each CDR3 is given with its conserved first and last residue. The order of the fields is D gene, J gene, V gene, clone size, CDR3 protein, CDR3 DNA. D genes are given only for firm matches. Clone size is not always given. Where it is, it says once, few, many or a class for expanded clones.

.	TRBJ1-1	TRBV18	few	CASSPAARNTEAFF	TGTGCCAGCTCACCTGCGGCCAGAAACACTGAAGCTTTCTTT
.	TRBJ1-5	TRBV2	few	CASSGGFGDQPQHF	TGTGCCAGCAGTGGGGGTTTCGGGGATCAGCCCCAGCATTTT
.	TRBJ2-2	TRBV30	once	CAWRTGNTGELFF	TGTGCCTGGAGAACCGGTAACACCGGGGAGCTGTTTTTT
TRBD2	TRBJ2-3	TRBV5-8	.	CASSLYGSGSSTDTQYF	TGTGCCAGCAGCTTGTATGGGAGCGGGAGTAGCACAGATACGCAGTATTTT
.	TRBJ1-5	TRBV6-1	.	CASSDSSSSNQPQHF	TGTGCCAGCAGTGACTCATCCAGTAGCAATCAGCCCCAGCATTTT
.	TRBJ1-5	TRBV7-8	.	CASSLARGNQPQHF	TGTGCCAGCAGCTTAGCGCGGGGCAATCAGCCCCAGCATTTT
.	TRBJ2-7	TRBV9	.	CASSPSSAGEQYF	TGTGCCAGCAGCCCTTCTAGCGCGGGAGAGCAGTACTTC
.	TRBJ1-4	TRBV2	.	CASRDPRGFNEKLFF	TGTGCCAGCAGGGATCCGAGGGGGTTTAATGAAAAACTGTTTTTT
TRBD1	TRBJ1-5	TRBV4-2	.	CASSQIQGSAQPQHF	TGTGCCAGCAGCCAGATACAGGGGTCGGCTCAGCCCCAGCATTTT
TRBD1	TRBJ1-5	TRBV7-2	.	CASSTGTGGRVPQHF	TGTGCCAGCAGCACAGGAACAGGGGGCCGGGTGCCCCAGCATTTT
TRBD2	TRBJ2-7	TRBV18	.	CASSPAGVGPTYEQYF	TGTGCCAGCTCACCAGCGGGGGTCGGTCCCACTTACGAGCAGTACTTC
TRBD2	TRBJ2-7	TRBV2	.	CASGIQRGGYEQYF	TGTGCCAGCGGTATTCAGCGGGGGGGGTACGAGCAGTACTTC
.	TRBJ2-3	TRBV2	.	CASSFAARGTDTQYF	TGTGCCAGCAGTTTTGCGGCGCGGGGCACAGATACGCAGTATTTT
TRBD1	TRBJ2-3	TRBV5-1	.	CASSTTGDTDTQYF	TGCGCCAGCTCGACTACAGGGGACACAGATACGCAGTATTTT
.	TRBJ2-3	TRBV18	.	CASSSYTDTQYF	TGTGCCAGCTCGAGCTACACAGATACGCAGTATTTT
.	TRBJ2-6	TRBV10-3	.	CAIRDTGAYISGANVLTF	TGTGCCATCAGGGACACCGGAGCTTATATCTCTGGGGCCAACGTCCTGACTTTC
.	TRBJ1-2	TRBV30	.	CAWSVGGAGLNYGYTF	TGTGCCTGGAGTGTCGGAGGGGCAGGGTTGAACTATGGCTACACCTTC
.	TRBJ2-3	TRBV6-6	.	CASSYSSDTQYF	TGTGCCAGCAGTTATAGTTCAGATACGCAGTATTTT
.	TRBJ1-2	TRBV9	once	CASSVPWTFGDYGYTF	TGTGCCAGCAGCGTTCCTTGGACGTTCGGGGACTATGGCTACACCTTC
TRBD1	TRBJ1-1	TRBV6-5	.	CASSYVGTATEAFF	TGTGCCAGCAGTTACGTCGGGACAGCCACTGAAGCTTTCTTT
TRBD1	TRBJ1-6	TRBV6-6	few	CASSPGQGALNSPLHF	TGTGCCAGCAGCCCGGGACAGGGGGCCTTAAATTCACCCCTCCACTTT
.	TRBJ1-1	TRBV7-3	.	CASSLVRAENTEAFF	TGTGCCAGCAGCTTAGTCAGGGCCGAGAACACTGAAGCTTTCTTT
.	TRBJ2-2	TRBV27	once	CASSLSSLRGTGELFF	TGTGCCAGCAGTTTATCGTCCCTCCGGGGCACCGGGGAGCTGTTTTTT
TRBD2	TRBJ2-1	TRBV7-9	.	CASSLGLASHNEQFF	TGTGCCAGCAGCTTAGGACTAGCGAGCCACAATGAGCAGTTCTTC
TRBD2	TRBJ2-2	TRBV18	once	CASSPPSGPTGELFF	TGTGCCAGCTCACCGCCTAGCGGGCCGACCGGGGAGCTGTTTTTT
.	TRBJ1-6	TRBV30	.	CACRPSSSYNSPLHF	TGTGCCTGTCGTCCCTCGAGCTCCTATAATTCACCCCTCCACTTT